This T cell receptor beta chain was obtained from a study of T cell repertoires in cytomegalovirus infection. Study as a whole: Indications of both CMV infection and matching HLA type were provided by public TCR beta signatures.

V lost 6 bases, J lost 1 base, and 15 bases lay in between. This CDR3 contains 15 residues. Germline CDR1 MDHEN, CDR2 SYDVKM. TCRdb reanalysed the reads using MiXCR and keeps one entry per CDR3 protein. This table has 900,000 to 950,000 distinct CDR3 sequences, more than 25% appearing once. The study's findings and limits: Public TCR beta family frequency separated CMV-and-HLA carriers, including in an independent cohort. In two of eight donors, the top clonotype was HLA-C-restricted CMV-specific.

As for this clonotype: Its antigen is unknown.

The starting material was cultured CD8+ T cells from PBMCs, obtained from culture after CMV antigen stimulation. V gene TRBV28 combines with J gene TRBJ1-1; perhaps TRBD1 as D (5 bases). The receptor was isolated from a human donor in good health (CMV status not recorded). Some clones in this sample may be carry-over from other donors' samples. CDR3 in amino acids: CASSPRGIRNTEAFF. In DNA form, the CDR3 reads TGTGCCAGCAGCCCAAGGGGTATTCGGAACACTGAAGCTTTCTTT.